What follows are 10 T cell receptor beta chains derived from one specimen sequenced in a study of blood T cell repertoires in COVID-19. Sequencing was performed with immunoSEQ multiplex PCR; in TCRdb, only in-frame clones are kept and a portion is missing. This table holds about 240,000 clones, less than 90% found once. Material: peripheral blood. The origin of the receptors is a man in his 60s with acute or convalescent COVID-19.

The V gene is TRBV5-1, the J gene TRBJ2-5; TRBD2 matches at 8 bases. The CDR3 spans 15 residues. V trimming: 3 bases; J trimming: 4 bases; junction bases outside the gene matches: 8. Germline values: CDR1 SGHRS, CDR2 YFSETQ. The CDR3 here is CASSYSGERIETQYF. The CDR3 nucleotides read TGCGCCAGCAGCTATAGCGGGGAAAGGATAGAGACCCAGTACTTC.

The V gene is TRBV4-3, the J gene TRBJ1-2, with D perhaps matching TRBD1 (5 bases). V dropped 5 bases and J dropped 7 bases, with 11 bases sitting between them. The germline gives CDR1 LGHNA, CDR2 YSLEER. This CDR3 comprises 12 residues. The CDR3 region has the DNA TGCGCCAGCAGCTGGGGCCAGGGTGGCTACACCTTC. Its translation is CASSWGQGGYTF.

Concerning this clone: This same CDR3 is encoded by further DNA sequences in the sample. CDR3 sequence reads: CASSLGTSGTYEQYF. CDR3 coding DNA: TGTGCCAGCAGCCTCGGGACTAGCGGGACCTACGAGCAGTACTTC. The chain combines TRBV7-2 with TRBJ2-7; 13 positions agree with TRBD2. CDR1 is SGHTA and CDR2 is FQGNSA in the germline V gene. The V gene end was trimmed by 5 bases and the J gene end by 2 bases; junction bases not matched to a gene: 3. The CDR3 spans 15 residues.

The chain employs TRBV2 and TRBJ1-5; no firm D call. The CDR3 is made up of 11 amino acids. V was shortened by 4 bases and J by 5 bases, with 3 bases between the two germline ends. Germline V CDR1 and CDR2: SNHLY, FYNNEI. The CDR3 reads CASSGDQPQHF. In DNA, the CDR3 is TGTGCCAGCAGTGGCGATCAGCCCCAGCATTTT.

This clone showed up just a few times. The chain is built from TRBV6-1 and TRBJ2-1; D may be TRBD2 (6 bases). CDR3 size: 15 residues. Germline V lookup: CDR1 MNHNS, CDR2 SASEGT. The V end was cut by 2 bases, the J end by 8 bases, with 16 bases between. DNA for the CDR3: TGTGCCAGCAGTGAACAGGGAGGCGCCGTAGATGAGCAGTTCTTC. Amino acid sequence: CASSEQGGAVDEQFF.

The chain combines TRBV11-3 with TRBJ1-5; no firm D call. The CDR3 contains 13 residues. The V end was cut by 0 bases, the J end by 5 bases, with 5 bases between. Germline CDR1 is SGHNT and CDR2 is YENEEA. CDR3 amino acids: CASSLDTYQPQHF. The DNA for the CDR3 is TGTGCCAGCAGCTTAGACACTTATCAGCCCCAGCATTTT.

V and J are TRBV5-1 and TRBJ2-6, with unresolved D. In germline, CDR1 is SGHRS, CDR2 YFSETQ. V lost 6 bases to trimming and J lost 3 bases, with 10 bases between them. The CDR3 is 14 residues long. As DNA, the CDR3 is TGCGCCAGCAAGCCCTACGATGGGGCCAACGTCCTGACTTTC. Protein sequence: CASKPYDGANVLTF. Supplemented by reference TRBV5-1 and TRBJ2-6, the full variable domain reads KAGVTQTPRYLIKTRGQQVTLSCSPISGHRSVSWYQQTPGQGLQFLFEYFSETQRNKGNFPGRFSGRQFSNSRSEMNVSTLELGDSALYLCASKPYDGANVLTFGAGSRLTVL.

Notes on this clone: The junction departs from germline at one end; a sequencing error may be responsible. The CDR3 DNA follows: TGTGCTAGCAGCTTGGGGACTAGCGGGGTCAATGAGCAGTTCTTC. Protein sequence: CASSLGTSGVNEQFF. This rearrangement joins TRBV7-7 to TRBJ2-1; 13 bases line up with TRBD2. Germline V gene lookup returns CDR1 SSHAT and CDR2 FNYEAQ (reference sequence). The CDR3 totals 15 residues.

The V and J genes are TRBV6-5 and TRBJ1-2, with 7 positions matching TRBD1. The germline gives CDR1 MNHEY, CDR2 SVGAGI. J gave up 8 bases and V 5 bases, and 14 bases lay outside the gene matches. The CDR3 contains 15 residues. Here the CDR3 reads CASSTASRGFGGYTF. The CDR3 DNA is TGTGCCAGCAGTACCGCAAGCAGGGGGTTCGGCGGCTACACCTTC.

The chain employs TRBV11-3 and TRBJ2-2; D may be TRBD1 (6 bases). The CDR3 spans 17 residues. The germline V and J ends were trimmed by 5 bases and 0 bases, with 16 bases remaining between them. Looked up from germline, CDR1 is SGHNT and CDR2 is YENEEA. The CDR3 sequence: CASSGQGRESNTGELFF. The CDR3, as DNA: TGTGCCAGCAGCGGGCAGGGGAGAGAGTCGAACACCGGGGAGCTGTTTTTT. Drawing the rest from reference TRBV11-3 and TRBJ2-2, the complete variable domain is EAGVVQSPRYKIIEKKQPVAFWCNPISGHNTLYWYLQNLGQGPELLIRYENEEAVDDSQLPKDRFSAERLKGVDSTLKIQPAELGDSAVYLCASSGQGRESNTGELFFGEGSRLTVL.